Sequencing of this T cell receptor beta chain was carried out in a study of shared clonotypes between healthy human individuals. This CDR3 has 16 residues. The V gene lost 3 bases and the J gene lost 3 bases, with 15 bases spanning the gap. Germline V lookup: CDR1 SGHRS, CDR2 YFSETQ. Profiling relied on immunoSEQ multiplex PCR, and the TCRdb table lists in-frame clones only, not all of them. The sample records about 600,000 clones, roughly 97% being singletons. The chain recombines TRBV5-1 with TRBJ1-4; D unclear. This receptor was obtained from a woman between 25 and 40 years old in good health. Sequenced: naive CD4+ T cells sorted from blood. Subset reported: CD45RA+ positively selected. The CDR3 DNA follows: TGCGCCAGCAGCTCCCTCCGGGAGGCACCTAATGAAAAACTGTTTTTT. Translation: CASSSLREAPNEKLFF. Based on the CDR3 plus reference TRBV5-1 and TRBJ1-4, the full variable domain is KAGVTQTPRYLIKTRGQQVTLSCSPISGHRSVSWYQQTPGQGLQFLFEYFSETQRNKGNFPGRFSGRQFSNSRSEMNVSTLELGDSALYLCASSSLREAPNEKLFFGSGTQLSVL.